Below, one T cell receptor beta chain is given with its context. Its target antigen remains unknown. Base qualities are not recorded, but no much larger clone differs from it by a single base. V loses 1 base of germline sequence and J loses 3 bases, and the interval between the two ends is 7 bases. Based on the germline V gene, the CDR1 and CDR2 sequences are SQVTM and ANQGSEA. The CDR3 contains 12 residues, cysteine and phenylalanine counted. Only the CDR3 portion is preserved as DNA: 36 bases, with reading frame beginning at the first base. TCRbeta CDR3 regions were amplified from genomic DNA using the immunoSEQ Assay, a bias-controlled multiplex PCR. As for the authors' bioinformatics: Within the assay, amplification of reference gene primers was used to estimate how many nucleated cells each sample contained. Sequence reads were collapsed and filtered to measure the absolute abundance of every unique TCRbeta CDR3 rearrangement. For each sample, productive Simpson clonality was calculated as the square root of Simpson's diversity index over productive rearrangements. TCRdb carries this immuneACCESS record with in-frame sequences only. Its versions omit some clonotypes, under half of them owing to an unresolved V gene in the studies checked, with the rest unexplained. V, J and clone size derive from that table, while D and trimming were established from the DNA sequence. Here the sample has approximately 200,000 clones; roughly 81% occur a single time. The ten most abundant clones make up over 2.5% of the sample.

The data derive from a study of blood T cell repertoires in COVID-19 (dated by TCRdb to the early 2020s). With regard to the full study: Samples covering the acute and convalescent phases of COVID-19 were provided by collaborators in the United States, Italy and Spain. The dataset comprised deeply sampled blood TCRbeta repertoires from subjects exposed to, actively infected with, or recovered from COVID-19. Samples came from the ongoing ImmuneRACE study (first 160 participants) plus 1,254 subjects from 6 global collaborators. A de-identified subject ID, COVID-19 status, age in years and sex were almost always included in the sample metadata. HLA class I and class II types, where available, came from metadata supplied by the sample provider rather than from assay-based typing. The repertoires were released in a freely available public database meant as a resource for research on the immune response to SARS-CoV-2. The material from the prospective study consisted of cDNA or gDNA derived from T cells, B-cell-depleted T cells, or PBMCs.

Samples from volunteer blood donors who had recovered from COVID-19 were contributed by a second Seattle source. The collaborating institutions used their own protocols to collect whole blood in K2EDTA tubes. For TCRbeta analysis, collaborators shipped samples as frozen whole blood, isolated PBMCs, or DNA extracted from either of those sample types. Study-wide conclusions, independent of this receptor: How much clinical and demographic metadata was included differed by source and by participant, and the metadata was provided uncurated.

This TCR came from a man over 45 who had recovered from COVID-19. Sequencing input: peripheral blood. The chain is assembled from TRBV29-1 and TRBJ2-7, and perhaps TRBD2 as D gene, on 5 matching bases. CDR3 region: CSVEGENYEQYF. In nucleotides, the sequence is TGCAGCGTTGAAGGGGAGAACTACGAGCAGTACTTC.